The 14 T cell receptor beta chains listed next were all sequenced from one sample in a study of blood T cell repertoires in COVID-19. Sequencing was performed with immunoSEQ multiplex PCR; in TCRdb, only in-frame clones are kept and a portion is missing. The sample consists of tens of thousands of clones, less than 90% of them appearing once. The material sequenced was peripheral blood. The receptors here all came from a human donor in a cohort sampled during active COVID-19.

This clone was detected a few times. This chain links TRBV25-1 with TRBJ1-1; TRBD1 might be the D (6 bases). Germline V lookup: CDR1 MGHDK, CDR2 SYGVNS. The CDR3 sequence is 14 residues long. Trimming took 1 base from V and 4 from J, leaving 10 bases between them. The CDR3: CASSEFGGGTEAFF. The CDR3 bases are TGTGCCAGCAGTGAATTTGGGGGCGGCACTGAAGCTTTCTTT. The full variable domain, completed using reference TRBV25-1 and TRBJ1-1, is EADIYQTPRYLVIGTGKKITLECSQTMGHDKMYWYQQDPGMELHLIHYSYGVNSTEKGDLSSESTVSRIRTEHFPLTLESARPSHTSQYLCASSEFGGGTEAFFGQGTRLTVV.

The chain links TRBV29-1 to TRBJ2-1, with D possibly matching TRBD1 (6 bases). Trimming pared 4 bases from V and 3 bases from J, leaving 10 bases between. CDR1 is SQVTM, CDR2 ANQGSEA, per germline. This CDR3 contains 13 residues. The CDR3 reads CSVAAGDYNEQFF. For the CDR3, the DNA is TGCAGCGTTGCGGCAGGGGACTACAATGAGCAGTTCTTC.

The chain couples TRBV27 to TRBJ2-7; the match to TRBD1 covers 7 bases. V dropped 6 bases and J dropped 4; count of bases not matched to a gene: 9. In germline, CDR1 is MNHEY, CDR2 SMNVEV (reference sequence). The CDR3 runs to 14 residues. The CDR3 spells CASRRDRVTYEQYF. The CDR3 bases are TGTGCCAGCAGACGAGACAGGGTCACGTACGAGCAGTACTTC.

V gene TRBV5-1 combines with J gene TRBJ2-5; D remains unclear. The V end was cut by 6 bases, the J end by 5 bases, with 20 bases between. Germline V gene sequence: CDR1 SGHRS, CDR2 YFSETQ. The CDR3 contains 15 residues. The CDR3: CASTLSLNMGETQYF. The CDR3 DNA reads TGCGCCAGCACCCTCTCGTTGAACATGGGCGAGACCCAGTACTTC. The variable domain in full, completed from reference TRBV5-1 and TRBJ2-5, reads KAGVTQTPRYLIKTRGQQVTLSCSPISGHRSVSWYQQTPGQGLQFLFEYFSETQRNKGNFPGRFSGRQFSNSRSEMNVSTLELGDSALYLCASTLSLNMGETQYFGPGTRLLVL.

The rearrangement joins TRBV19 to TRBJ1-1; 7 bases match TRBD1. The length of the CDR3 is 13 residues. The germline V gene encodes CDR1 LNHDA and CDR2 SQIVND (reference sequence). V was clipped by 5 bases and J by 8 bases; unmatched bases: 8. The CDR3 DNA reads as TGTGCCAGTAGTCCCCGGGACAGCGTCGAAGCTTTCTTT. This translates into CASSPRDSVEAFF.

This clone has more than one count but fewer than ten. The chain joins TRBV5-1 to TRBJ2-2; 7 nucleotides agree with TRBD1. This CDR3 is 14 amino acids long. J gave up 3 bases and V 4 bases, and 3 bases lay outside the gene matches. CDR1 and CDR2 (germline): SGHRS, YFSETQ. The CDR3 sequence is CASSRDRDTGELFF. CDR3 coding DNA: TGCGCCAGCAGCCGCGACAGGGACACCGGGGAGCTGTTTTTT.

This chain joins TRBV6-2 or TRBV6-3 and TRBJ1-1, with 8 bases fitting TRBD1. Germline loops: CDR1 MNHEY, CDR2 SVGEGT. V was pared by 6 bases and J by 0 bases, with 6 bases of the junction left unmatched. The CDR3 contains 15 residues. The DNA for the CDR3 is TGTGCCAGCAGCGACAGGGGACCGATGAACACTGAAGCTTTCTTT. It specifies CASSDRGPMNTEAFF.

This clone was counted a few times. The genes are TRBV30 and TRBJ1-3; unclear D gene. The germline V and J ends were trimmed by 1 base and 0 bases, with 7 bases remaining between them. The CDR3 is 14 amino acids. Germline CDR1 and CDR2: GTSNPN and SVGIG (reference sequence). As DNA, the CDR3 is TGTGCCTGGAGTGGTCCAGTCTCTGGAAACACCATATATTTT. Translating gives CAWSGPVSGNTIYF. Combining the CDR3 with reference TRBV30 and TRBJ1-3 gives the whole variable domain SQTIHQWPATLVQPVGSPLSLECTVEGTSNPNLYWYRQAAGRGLQLLFYSVGIGQISSEVPQNLSASRPQDRQFILSSKKLLLSDSGFYLCAWSGPVSGNTIYFGEGSWLTVV.

V usage is TRBV9 and J usage is TRBJ2-7, with D possibly TRBD1 on 6 matching bases. Germline V gene lookup returns CDR1 SGDLS and CDR2 YYNGEE. The CDR3 length is 12 residues. Trimming shortened V by 3 bases and J by 6 bases, and 10 bases separated the two germline ends. Here the CDR3 DNA reads TGTGCCAGCAGCGACAGGGTTGGCGAGCAGTACTTC. Translating gives CASSDRVGEQYF.

The gene calls are TRBV5-4 and TRBJ2-5, with 10 bases matching TRBD1. This CDR3 comprises 16 residues. Trimming removed 2 bases from V and 1 base from J; junction bases left unmatched: 5. Germline V gene lookup returns CDR1 SGHNT and CDR2 YYREEE (reference sequence). CDR3 nucleotides: TGTGCCAGCAGCTTTCCCGGGACAGGGGTCCAAGAGACCCAGTACTTC. This gives the protein CASSFPGTGVQETQYF.

The chain links TRBV15 to TRBJ1-4, with D tentatively TRBD1 (5 bases). This CDR3 is built from 14 residues. Germline CDR1 reads LNHNV; CDR2 reads YYDKDF (reference sequence). Trimming removed 4 bases from V and 8 bases from J, with 14 bases in between. The CDR3 protein is CATSNGGVGEKLFF. The CDR3, as DNA: TGTGCCACCAGCAATGGGGGGGTTGGGGAAAAACTGTTTTTT.

Note on this clone: At one boundary the junction diverges from the germline segment, which might be a read error. This sequence joins TRBV7-7 and TRBJ1-6, with 7 bases aligning to TRBD1. CDR1 SSHAT and CDR2 FNYEAQ come from the germline V gene (reference sequence). This CDR3 is 19 amino acids long. CDR3 sequence: CASSPPRRGGTTYNSPLHF. The CDR3 region has the DNA TGTGCTAGCAGCCCACCGAGGAGAGGGGGCACGACCTATAATTCACCCCTCCACTTT.

A single count supports this clone. The CDR3 loop reads CATTPGQGYTGELFF. The CDR3 region has the DNA TGTGCCACCACTCCGGGACAGGGATACACCGGGGAGCTGTTTTTT. The V gene is TRBV6-5, the J gene TRBJ2-2; 9 bases are a match to TRBD1. This CDR3 has 15 amino acids. Losses at the gene ends were 10 bases for V and 3 bases for J; bases not matched to a gene: 9. The germline gives CDR1 MNHEY, CDR2 SVGAGI.

This chain connects TRBV18 to TRBJ2-5, with TRBD2 matching 7 bases. The CDR3 loop spans 14 amino acids. The V gene's germline CDR1 is KGHSH and CDR2 LQKENI. J gave up 5 bases and V 6 bases, and 9 bases lay outside the gene matches. The CDR3 coding sequence is TGTGCCAGCTCTCCTCTAGCGGTCCGGGAGACCCAGTACTTC. Amino acids: CASSPLAVRETQYF.